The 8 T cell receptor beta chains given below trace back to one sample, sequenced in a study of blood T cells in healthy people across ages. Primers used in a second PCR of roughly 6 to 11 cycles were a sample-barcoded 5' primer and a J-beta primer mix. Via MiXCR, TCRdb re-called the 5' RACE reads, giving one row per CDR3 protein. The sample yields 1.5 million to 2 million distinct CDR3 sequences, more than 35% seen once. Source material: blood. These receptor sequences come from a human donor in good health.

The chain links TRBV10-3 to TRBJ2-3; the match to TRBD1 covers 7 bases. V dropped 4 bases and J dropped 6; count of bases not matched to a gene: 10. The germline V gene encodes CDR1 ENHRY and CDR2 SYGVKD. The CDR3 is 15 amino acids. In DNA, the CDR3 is TGTGCCATCAGTGCCCGGGACAGAGACACGGATACGCAGTATTTT. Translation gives CAISARDRDTDTQYF.

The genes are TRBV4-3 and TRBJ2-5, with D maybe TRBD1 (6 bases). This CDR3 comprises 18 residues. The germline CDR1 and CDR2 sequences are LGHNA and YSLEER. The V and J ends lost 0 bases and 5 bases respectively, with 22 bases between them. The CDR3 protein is CASSQEYSSRGRWETQYF. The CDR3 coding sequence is TGCGCCAGCAGCCAAGAATACAGTAGCAGGGGAAGGTGGGAGACCCAGTACTTC.

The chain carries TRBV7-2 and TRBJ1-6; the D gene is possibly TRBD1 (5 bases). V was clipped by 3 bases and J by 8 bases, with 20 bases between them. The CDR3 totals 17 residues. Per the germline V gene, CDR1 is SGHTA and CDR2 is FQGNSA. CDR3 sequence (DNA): TGTGCCAGCAGCTTGGGGGAAGAACTCCGCGGTTATTCACCCCTCCACTTT. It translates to CASSLGEELRGYSPLHF.

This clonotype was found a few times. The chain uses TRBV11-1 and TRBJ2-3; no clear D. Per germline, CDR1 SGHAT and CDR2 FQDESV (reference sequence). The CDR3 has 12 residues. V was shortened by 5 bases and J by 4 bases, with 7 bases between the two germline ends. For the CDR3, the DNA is TGTGCCAGCAGCATACACTCAGATACGCAGTATTTT. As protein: CASSIHSDTQYF.

The CDR3 DNA reads as TGTGCCAGCAGTTTATCAGGACAGGGTAGTTCACCCCTCCACTTT. It is translated as CASSLSGQGSSPLHF. The rearrangement links TRBV27 to TRBJ1-6; 8 nucleotides line up with TRBD1. The CDR3 covers 15 residues. Germline V gives CDR1 MNHEY, CDR2 SMNVEV (reference sequence). Trimming cost V 0 bases and J 9 bases; bases outside gene matches: 4.

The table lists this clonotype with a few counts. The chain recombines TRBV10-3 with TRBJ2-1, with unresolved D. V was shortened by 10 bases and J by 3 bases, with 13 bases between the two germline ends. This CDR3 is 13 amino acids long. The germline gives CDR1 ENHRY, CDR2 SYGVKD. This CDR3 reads CAKLQLGYNEQFF. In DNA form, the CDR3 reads TGTGCCAAACTACAATTGGGCTACAATGAGCAGTTCTTC.

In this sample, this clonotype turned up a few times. CDR3 bases: TGTGCCAGCAGCTCCCCGGGACTAGTAACAGATACGCAGTATTTT. Translation gives CASSSPGLVTDTQYF. The chain uses TRBV7-2 and TRBJ2-3, with 8 bases aligning to TRBD2. CDR1 SGHTA and CDR2 FQGNSA come from the germline V gene. The CDR3 extends over 15 amino acids. With 4 bases clipped from V and 3 bases from J, the junction kept 6 bases outside the gene matches.

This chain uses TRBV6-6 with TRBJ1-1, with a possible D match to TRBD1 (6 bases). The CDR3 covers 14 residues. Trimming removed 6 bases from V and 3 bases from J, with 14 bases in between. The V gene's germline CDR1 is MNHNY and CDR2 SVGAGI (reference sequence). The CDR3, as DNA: TGTGCCAGCAGCACCGGTCAGGGGCACACTGAAGCTTTCTTT. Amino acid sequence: CASSTGQGHTEAFF.